This TCR beta chain was documented in a study of blood T cell repertoires in COVID-19. Study details: The United States, Italy and Spain were the sources of the acute and convalescent COVID-19 samples.

This clone was seen a single time. After removal of 5 bases from V and 2 bases from J, the junction contained 6 bases not matched to a gene. The CDR3 is made up of 15 amino acids. CDR1 SGHTA and CDR2 FQGNSA come from the germline V gene. In the authors' methods: Reference gene primers were amplified, and this amplification served to estimate nucleated cell counts. Profiling relied on immunoSEQ multiplex PCR, and the TCRdb table lists in-frame clones only, not all of them. From that table come the V and J calls and clone size; the DNA was used to work out D and trimming. The sample has tens of thousands of clones; around nine tenths are singletons.

The TCR originated in a human donor in a cohort sampled during active COVID-19. The sample consisted of peripheral blood. The gene calls are TRBV7-2 and TRBJ1-3; 7 bases fit TRBD1. CDR3 in amino acids: CASSTGVGAGNTIYF. CDR3 nucleotide sequence: TGTGCCAGCAGCACAGGGGTAGGTGCTGGAAACACCATATATTTT.